This TCR beta chain was sequenced for a study of blood T cells in healthy people across ages. In its sample, this clonotype was seen a few times. Through a sample-barcoded 5' primer and a J-beta primer mix, a second PCR was run for roughly 6 to 12 cycles. There were at least 3 million CDR3-containing paired-end reads obtained from each sample. In TCRdb, the 5' RACE reads were re-called with MiXCR into one record per CDR3 protein. This table has 650,000 to 1,000,000 distinct CDR3 sequences, under 40% appearing once. V shed 4 bases and J shed 0 bases, with 9 bases lying between them. Germline V lookup: CDR1 SQVTM, CDR2 ANQGSEA. This CDR3 is built from 13 residues.

The source material was blood. The origin of this receptor is a man aged 18 to 29 in good health. This chain joins TRBV29-1 and TRBJ1-1, with unresolved D. In nucleotides, the CDR3 is TGCAGCGTTGCGACAAATATGAACACTGAAGCTTTCTTT. Its translation is CSVATNMNTEAFF.